Detailed here is one TCR beta chain. The sample comes from a study of blood T cell repertoires in COVID-19. Study at large: COVID-19 samples, acute and convalescent, were from the United States, Italy and Spain. In each case, the material was cDNA or gDNA derived from T cells, B-cell-depleted T cells, or PBMCs.

The J segment lost 5 bases and the V segment lost 1 base, leaving 10 bases of the junction unmatched. The CDR3 has 18 residues. Germline assignment: CDR1 LGHDT and CDR2 YNNKEL (reference sequence). Profiled with immunoSEQ multiplex PCR; TCRdb holds only in-frame clones, not every one. The table lists approximately 53,000 clones, about 88% of them singletons. Material: peripheral blood. The receptor comes from a human donor in a cohort sampled during active COVID-19. The chain recombines TRBV3-1 (or the pseudogene TRBV3-2) with TRBJ2-1; TRBD2 matches at 11 bases. The CDR3 sequence: CASSQASVAGGLNNEQFF. Written as DNA, the CDR3 is TGTGCCAGCAGCCAAGCTTCGGTAGCGGGAGGGCTTAACAATGAGCAGTTCTTC.